This T cell receptor beta chain was sequenced during a study of early T cells in non-severe SARS-CoV-2 infection. On the study more broadly: Bulk RNA taken from unsorted whole blood was sequenced, leaving chains unpaired.

Study results and limitations: CD4 and private specificities were missed by VDJdb matching, which favored anti-spike CD8 responses.

As regards this clonotype: The antigen remains unidentified.

TCRdb re-called the 5' RACE reads through MiXCR, storing one row per CDR3 protein. This table has some 46,000 distinct CDR3 sequences, around 6.5% appearing once. The CDR3 consists of 13 residues. The trim removed 8 bases at V and 4 bases at J, leaving 7 bases unmatched. The germline V gene has CDR1 KGHSH and CDR2 LQKENI. The J gene is TRBJ1-2, the V gene TRBV18; 7 bases line up with TRBD1. The source was whole blood, collected at baseline. This clonotype was sampled from an adult who was a healthcare worker with PCR-confirmed SARS-CoV-2 infection or an uninfected control (not recorded which). The CDR3 is CASTPGGSYGYTF. Written as DNA, the CDR3 is TGTGCCAGCACCCCAGGGGGGAGCTATGGCTACACCTTC. The whole variable domain, remainder taken from reference TRBV18 and TRBJ1-2, is NAGVMQNPRHLVRRRGQEARLRCSPMKGHSHVYWYRQLPEEGLKFMVYLQKENIIDESGMPKERFSAEFPKEGPSILRIQQVVRGDSAAYFCASTPGGSYGYTFGSGTRLTVV.